Each of the 14 T cell receptor beta chains below was sequenced from the same sample in a study of T-cell reconstitution after alpha-beta-depleted transplantation in children. Unique molecular identifiers tagged the TCRbeta library. In TCRdb, the PCR reads were re-called with MiXCR into one record per CDR3 protein. The data hold about 610,000 distinct CDR3 sequences, with roughly a tenth observed a single time. The material sequenced was PBMCs from the stem cell graft donor, taken from the stem cell graft. These receptors originate from a human donor who donated a stem cell graft to a child with acute myeloid leukemia.

V and J are TRBV27 and TRBJ2-3; 8 bases are shared with TRBD2. The CDR3 has 17 amino acids. Germline trimming cut 1 base from V and 6 bases from J; bases unmatched to any gene: 12. The germline CDR1 and CDR2 sequences are MNHEY and SMNVEV (reference sequence). CDR3 loop: CASSLFFSGAAGDTQYF. The CDR3 DNA is TGTGCCAGCAGTTTATTCTTTAGCGGGGCCGCGGGGGATACGCAGTATTTT.

This clonotype was found many times. The V call is TRBV29-1, the J call TRBJ2-3, with D possibly TRBD2 on 6 matching bases. Germline lookup yields CDR1 SQVTM and CDR2 ANQGSEA. The V and J ends lost 0 bases and 10 bases respectively, with 11 bases between them. CDR3 length equals 12 residues. As DNA, the CDR3 is TGCAGCGTTGAAGAAGGAGGGCAGTCGCAGTATTTT. As protein: CSVEEGGQSQYF.

In this sample, this clonotype turned up many times. The rearrangement uses TRBV29-1 and TRBJ2-3; TRBD1 matches 8 bases. Looked up from germline, CDR1 is SQVTM and CDR2 is ANQGSEA. The CDR3 is made up of 18 amino acids. The V and J ends lost 4 bases and 1 base, in that order; junction bases with no gene match: 16. Here the CDR3 DNA reads TGCAGCGTTGGTGAGGACAGGGCTTCACGGGGAGGCACAGATACGCAGTATTTT. Translated, it gives CSVGEDRASRGGTDTQYF.

J is TRBJ1-5 and V is TRBV2; 8 bases agree with TRBD1. With V trimmed by 6 bases and J by 2 bases, 6 bases remained unmatched. The germline gives CDR1 SNHLY, CDR2 FYNNEI. This CDR3 comprises 15 residues. The CDR3 region is CASSKSGQGNQPQHF. The CDR3 region has the DNA TGTGCCAGCAGCAAATCGGGACAGGGCAATCAGCCCCAGCATTTT.

This clonotype was seen repeatedly, ten times or more. V and J are TRBV28 and TRBJ2-7; D may be TRBD2 (5 bases). Trimming pared 3 bases from V and 4 bases from J, leaving 19 bases between. The germline V gene encodes CDR1 MDHEN and CDR2 SYDVKM. CDR3 length equals 16 residues. CDR3 residues: CASSLGRIARAYEQYF. CDR3 coding DNA: TGTGCCAGCAGTTTGGGGAGAATAGCGAGAGCTTACGAGCAGTACTTC.

This rearrangement joins TRBV6-1 to TRBJ2-7; 9 nucleotides match TRBD2. With 6 bases clipped from V and 3 bases from J, the junction kept 6 bases outside the gene matches. The CDR3 totals 14 residues. Germline CDR1 reads MNHNS; CDR2 reads SASEGT. The CDR3 region is CASRGPSGNYEQYF. In DNA form, the CDR3 reads TGTGCCAGCAGAGGGCCTAGCGGGAACTACGAGCAGTACTTC.

The V gene is TRBV15, the J gene TRBJ2-2; D unclear. Germline values: CDR1 LNHNV, CDR2 YYDKDF (reference sequence). V was shortened by 0 bases and J by 6 bases, with 11 bases between the two germline ends. This CDR3 comprises 15 residues. In DNA, the CDR3 is TGTGCCACCAGCAGAGACAGGAGACGTGCCGGGGAGCTGTTTTTT. Protein product: CATSRDRRRAGELFF.

Only one count was recorded for this clonotype. The junction does not match germline at one end; this may be a read error. The chain employs TRBV12-3 or TRBV12-4 and TRBJ2-2; 12 bases match TRBD1. The CDR3 loop spans 18 amino acids. Here the CDR3 reads CAISLALWGQGASGELFF. The CDR3 DNA sequence: TGTGCCATCAGTTTAGCGCTATGGGGACAGGGGGCGAGCGGGGAGCTGTTTTTT.

The chain employs TRBV24-1 and TRBJ2-1; 9 nucleotides match TRBD2. This CDR3 spans 16 amino acids. Germline lookup yields CDR1 KGHDR and CDR2 SFDVKD. Trimming cost V 1 base and J 5 bases; bases outside gene matches: 5. The CDR3 coding sequence is TGTGCCACCAGTGATTTCAGGCTAGCGGGAAACAATGAGCAGTTCTTC. It encodes CATSDFRLAGNNEQFF.

The table lists this clonotype with a few counts. CDR3 DNA sequence: TGCAGTGCTAGAGATATGGAAGGAGCTAGCGGGAGGCCCGGGGAGCTGTTTTTT. Its translation is CSARDMEGASGRPGELFF. This chain links TRBV20-1 with TRBJ2-2; 11 bases map to TRBD2. Germline CDR1 and CDR2: DFQATT and SNEGSKA (reference sequence). CDR3 length equals 18 residues. Germline trimming cut 0 bases from V and 6 bases from J; bases unmatched to any gene: 12.

This clonotype was detected ten times or more. The rearrangement links TRBV12-3 or TRBV12-4 to TRBJ2-7, with 15 bases that match TRBD2. The CDR3 has 15 amino acids. J gave up 6 bases and V 3 bases, and 3 bases lay outside the gene matches. The CDR3, as DNA: TGTGCCAGCAGTTTGGGACTAGCGGGAGGAGGCGAGCAGTACTTC. As protein: CASSLGLAGGGEQYF.

This clonotype has only a few counts. The V gene is TRBV18, the J gene TRBJ2-1, with 9 bases fitting TRBD1. Germline-derived CDR1 and CDR2 are KGHSH and LQKENI. Unmatched junction bases numbered 7, after V lost 3 bases and J lost 7 bases. The CDR3 sequence is 15 residues long. The CDR3: CASSPLGQGWNEQFF. The CDR3 bases are TGTGCCAGCTCACCTTTGGGACAGGGATGGAATGAGCAGTTCTTC. Looking up the rest from reference TRBV18 and TRBJ2-1 gives the full variable domain: NAGVMQNPRHLVRRRGQEARLRCSPMKGHSHVYWYRQLPEEGLKFMVYLQKENIIDESGMPKERFSAEFPKEGPSILRIQQVVRGDSAAYFCASSPLGQGWNEQFFGPGTRLTVL.

This clonotype was observed a handful of times. The CDR3 DNA reads as TGTGCCAGCAGCTTAGAAGGGACAGTTACCGGGGAGCTGTTTTTT. Its protein is CASSLEGTVTGELFF. V gene TRBV11-3 combines with J gene TRBJ2-2; 7 nucleotides line up with TRBD1. Germline V gene data show CDR1 as SGHNT and CDR2 as YENEEA. V was clipped by 0 bases and J by 5 bases; unmatched bases: 3. The CDR3 spans 15 residues. The full variable domain, its missing parts supplied by reference TRBV11-3 and TRBJ2-2, is EAGVVQSPRYKIIEKKQPVAFWCNPISGHNTLYWYLQNLGQGPELLIRYENEEAVDDSQLPKDRFSAERLKGVDSTLKIQPAELGDSAVYLCASSLEGTVTGELFFGEGSRLTVL.

This clonotype came up a few times. The V gene is TRBV28, the J gene TRBJ2-5; 9 bases fit TRBD2. The CDR3 is 14 residues long. The germline gives CDR1 MDHEN, CDR2 SYDVKM. The V gene end was trimmed by 6 bases and the J gene end by 8 bases; junction bases not matched to a gene: 10. The CDR3 loop reads CASSPLAGSFTQYF. The CDR3 coding sequence is TGTGCCAGCAGCCCCCTAGCGGGGAGCTTCACCCAGTACTTC.